The 4 T cell receptor beta chains below all came from one sample that was sequenced in a study of T cells in Graves' hyperthyroidism and ophthalmopathy. It was RNA transcripts that yielded the amplified TCR beta CDR3 regions. HTBI primers were employed in a first-round RT-PCR of the TCR CDR3. One entry per CDR3 protein, called by TCRdb with MiXCR from the multiplex PCR reads. The data show under 400,000 distinct CDR3 sequences, about 13% seen once. Sequenced sample: blood. These receptors originate from a woman aged 18 to 35 with Graves' hyperthyroidism.

This clonotype occurred many times. This chain joins TRBV24-1 and TRBJ2-2; 8 bases are a match to TRBD2. CDR1 is KGHDR and CDR2 is SFDVKD in the germline V gene. The CDR3 is 15 amino acids. V trimming: 5 bases; J trimming: 7 bases; junction bases outside the gene matches: 8. CDR3 nucleotide sequence: TGTGCCACCAGTGCCCCGGGGGGGGCGGTCGGGGAGCTGTTTTTT. Translation gives CATSAPGGAVGELFF.

This clonotype was recorded at least ten times. J is TRBJ2-3 and V is TRBV2, with no clear D. V dropped 8 bases and J dropped 3 bases, with 9 bases sitting between them. Germline CDR1 SNHLY, CDR2 FYNNEI. This CDR3 is 12 amino acids long. The CDR3 coding sequence is TGTGCCAGCGGGGTTTTGACAGATACGCAGTATTTT. As protein: CASGVLTDTQYF.

The table lists this clonotype with many counts. V gene TRBV12-3 or TRBV12-4 combines with J gene TRBJ1-2, with a weak D call TRBD1 (5 bases). Trimming stripped 3 bases from V and 5 bases from J, with 13 bases between. The CDR3 extends over 14 amino acids. The CDR3 DNA reads as TGTGCCAGCAGTTTGTTATCGGGGGGTTATGGCTACACCTTC. This translates into CASSLLSGGYGYTF.

This clonotype was observed many times. The rearrangement joins TRBV5-1 to TRBJ2-5; 7 bases match TRBD1. The germline CDR1 and CDR2 sequences are SGHRS and YFSETQ. With V trimmed by 4 bases and J by 5 bases, 5 bases remained unmatched. The CDR3 contains 13 residues. Here the CDR3 DNA reads TGCGCCAGCAGCGTAGACAGGGTTGAGACCCAGTACTTC. It specifies CASSVDRVETQYF.